This entry lists 13 T cell receptor beta chains sequenced from one sample in a study of T cells in tuberculosis (dated by TCRdb to about 2018). The library was prepared using the immunoSEQ multiplex PCR assay. The table comes from immuneACCESS by way of TCRdb, which keeps in-frame sequences with V and J called. Part of the clones is missing from these tables; in studies checked, under half for an unresolved V gene and the rest for unknown reasons. The sample yields 35,000 to 50,000 clones; roughly 94% were counted once. About 2% of the sample comes from the top ten. The material sequenced was PBMCs. The receptors here all came from a donor aged 10 to 29 with latent tuberculosis or without tuberculosis infection. Some clones in this sample may be carry-over from other donors' samples.

This chain links TRBV7-2 with TRBJ2-1; maybe TRBD2 (7 bases). This CDR3 is 15 amino acids long. V lost 6 bases and J 9 bases, leaving 21 bases between the germline ends. Germline V gene data show CDR1 as SGHTA and CDR2 as FQGNSA. DNA for the CDR3: TGTGCCAGCAGATACCGAGGGGGAGGGGTTATTGAGCAGTTCTTC. This encodes CASRYRGGGVIEQFF.

The count of this clone is one. The chain employs TRBV2 and TRBJ1-3, with 8 bases matching TRBD1. Germline V gene sequence: CDR1 SNHLY, CDR2 FYNNEI. The CDR3 has 18 amino acids. The junction had 13 bases not matched to a gene; V was cut back by 6 bases and J by 0 bases. The CDR3 is CASRAGTGLTFSGNTIYF. The CDR3 nucleotides are TGTGCCAGCAGAGCTGGGACAGGCCTTACCTTCTCTGGAAACACCATATATTTT.

The CDR3, as DNA: TGTGCCAGCAGTTCCCAAACTCTGAGGGAAAAACTGTTTTTT. This encodes CASSSQTLREKLFF. V usage is TRBV28 and J usage is TRBJ1-4; D gene uncertain. Trimming shortened V by 4 bases and J by 8 bases, and 14 bases separated the two germline ends. This CDR3 comprises 14 residues. Germline CDR1 is MDHEN and CDR2 is SYDVKM.

The chain carries TRBV7-8 and TRBJ2-5; TRBD2 aligns across 7 bases. CDR1 is SGHVS and CDR2 is FQNEAQ in the germline V gene. The CDR3 has 16 residues. Trimming at V came to 4 bases and at J to 3 bases, leaving 11 bases not matched to a gene. The CDR3 DNA is TGTGCCAGCAGCTCGCCCGAGGAGCGGGGCAAAGAGACCCAGTACTTC. Its translation: CASSSPEERGKETQYF.

This sequence joins TRBV5-1 and TRBJ2-1, with 7 nucleotides matching TRBD2. The V gene end was trimmed by 0 bases and the J gene end by 8 bases; junction bases not matched to a gene: 11. This CDR3 has 16 amino acids. Looked up from germline, CDR1 is SGHRS and CDR2 is YFSETQ. The CDR3 DNA reads TGCGCCAGCAGCTTGGATGGCGGGAGTTATGGAGATGAGCAGTTCTTC. This sequence encodes CASSLDGGSYGDEQFF.

This clone was counted a single time. V usage is TRBV5-4 and J usage is TRBJ1-4; D gene uncertain. This CDR3 contains 15 residues. With 1 base removed from V and 4 bases from J, the gap between germline ends came to 11 bases. Germline CDR1 reads SGHNT; CDR2 reads YYREEE (reference sequence). The DNA of the CDR3 is TGTGCCAGCAGCTTGTCTTCACAGCTTAATGAAAAACTGTTTTTT. It translates to CASSLSSQLNEKLFF.

The chain is built from TRBV6-4 and TRBJ2-2, with TRBD2 matching over 14 bases. Losses at the gene ends were 6 bases for V and 6 bases for J; bases not matched to a gene: 3. Per germline, CDR1 MRHNA and CDR2 SNTAGT. This CDR3 spans 15 amino acids. The CDR3 loop is CASSRLAGGPGELFF. In nucleotides, the CDR3 is TGTGCCAGCAGCCGACTAGCGGGAGGGCCCGGGGAGCTGTTTTTT.

The chain is built from TRBV5-1 and TRBJ2-1; TRBD1 agrees at 11 bases. This CDR3 has 18 residues. In germline, CDR1 is SGHRS, CDR2 YFSETQ. With 5 bases clipped from V and 7 bases from J, the junction kept 17 bases outside the gene matches. CDR3 sequence: CASSPGTRTGGFGNEQFF. CDR3 in DNA: TGCGCCAGCAGTCCTGGGACAAGGACAGGGGGCTTTGGGAATGAGCAGTTCTTC.

The CDR3 protein is CASSFQLAIQETQYF. CDR3 nucleotides: TGTGCCAGCAGCTTTCAGTTAGCAATCCAAGAGACCCAGTACTTC. This chain uses TRBV7-2 with TRBJ2-5; D gene ambiguous. V dropped 3 bases and J dropped 1 base, with 12 bases sitting between them. Germline loops: CDR1 SGHTA, CDR2 FQGNSA. CDR3 length: 15 amino acids.

The chain uses TRBV18 and TRBJ2-7; 10 nucleotides align to TRBD1. V was pared by 3 bases and J by 2 bases, with 4 bases of the junction left unmatched. Germline V lookup: CDR1 KGHSH, CDR2 LQKENI. This CDR3 contains 15 residues. For the CDR3, the DNA is TGTGCCAGCTCACCGGGGGACAGGGGTACCTACGAGCAGTACTTC. Protein sequence: CASSPGDRGTYEQYF. Looking up the rest from reference TRBV18 and TRBJ2-7 gives the full variable domain: NAGVMQNPRHLVRRRGQEARLRCSPMKGHSHVYWYRQLPEEGLKFMVYLQKENIIDESGMPKERFSAEFPKEGPSILRIQQVVRGDSAAYFCASSPGDRGTYEQYFGPGTRLTVT.

The V call is TRBV4-2, the J call TRBJ2-2; 12 nucleotides align to TRBD2. The CDR3 length is 17 residues. V was pared by 5 bases and J by 5 bases, with 9 bases of the junction left unmatched. Per germline, CDR1 LGHNA and CDR2 YNFKEQ. The CDR3 protein is CASSVRLAGDFTGELFF. DNA for the CDR3: TGTGCCAGCAGCGTTCGACTAGCGGGAGATTTTACCGGGGAGCTGTTTTTT.

The chain has TRBV27 and TRBJ1-1; D is perhaps TRBD1 (6 bases). The CDR3 runs 15 residues. V dropped 2 bases and J dropped 0 bases, with 10 bases sitting between them. Germline V gene lookup returns CDR1 MNHEY and CDR2 SMNVEV (reference sequence). The CDR3 nucleotides are TGTGCCAGCAGTTTACAGGGGTTTATGAACACTGAAGCTTTCTTT. Translation: CASSLQGFMNTEAFF.

This clone was observed once. This chain uses TRBV6-5 with TRBJ1-2, with 7 bases lining up with TRBD1. The germline CDR1 and CDR2 sequences are MNHEY and SVGAGI. V lost 0 bases to trimming and J lost 1 base; unmatched junction nucleotides: 2. The CDR3 has 15 residues. The CDR3 DNA reads as TGTGCCAGCAGTTACTCGCGGGACAGTAACTATGGCTACACCTTC. Protein: CASSYSRDSNYGYTF.